A selection of T cell receptor beta chains follows, all from one sample in a study of shared clonotypes between healthy human individuals. The repertoire was sequenced with immunoSEQ multiplex PCR; TCRdb's copy has only in-frame clones and lacks some. The sample lists some 470,000 clones; roughly four fifths were seen once. Sequenced sample: PBMCs. Receptors were obtained from a woman aged 40-49 years in good health. Some clones in this sample may be carry-over from other donors' samples. The CDR3 runs from the conserved cysteine through the conserved F or W. A D gene is named only where the DNA matches it firmly. Expanded clones are given a class, and other clones once, few, many or no size at all.

D: TRBD2; J: TRBJ2-3; size: few; V: TRBV5-4; DNA: TGTGCCAGCAGCGCCCCCCAGGCTAGCGGGAGCACAGATACGCAGTATTTT; CDR3: CASSAPQASGSTDTQYF
D: TRBD1; J: TRBJ1-2; size: -; V: TRBV28; DNA: TGTGCCAGCAGGACAAACCCGGGACAGGGACATGGGGGCTACACCTTC; CDR3: CASRTNPGQGHGGYTF
D: -; J: TRBJ1-5; size: -; V: TRBV19; DNA: TGTGCCAGTAGTCGCGACTGGGGGATTAGCAATCAGCCCCAGCATTTT; CDR3: CASSRDWGISNQPQHF
D: -; J: TRBJ2-1; size: -; V: TRBV7-9; DNA: TGTGCCAGCAGCGTTCCCCGCTCCTACAATGAGCAGTTCTTC; CDR3: CASSVPRSYNEQFF
D: -; J: TRBJ2-3; size: once; V: TRBV11-2; DNA: TGTGCCAGCAGCTTAGGGGTTAACACAGATACGCAGTATTTT; CDR3: CASSLGVNTDTQYF
D: TRBD1; J: TRBJ1-5; size: -; V: TRBV7-2; DNA: TGTGCCAGCAGCTTAAGACAGGGGGCGGCCTTTGTTCAGCCCCAGCATTTT; CDR3: CASSLRQGAAFVQPQHF
D: -; J: TRBJ1-1; size: -; V: TRBV28; DNA: TGTGCCAGCAGTTTAACAGGGACTCCTTGGGGCACTGAAGCTTTCTTT; CDR3: CASSLTGTPWGTEAFF
D: -; J: TRBJ1-1; size: -; V: TRBV13; DNA: TGTGCCAGCAGCTCAGCGACAGACCCCGCGGCTACAAAAGCTTTCTTT; CDR3: CASSSATDPAATKAFF
D: TRBD1; J: TRBJ2-7; size: few; V: TRBV7-6; DNA: TGTGCCAGCAGCCACGGGGGGACAGGGGGCACCTACGAGCAGTACTTC; CDR3: CASSHGGTGGTYEQYF
D: -; J: TRBJ1-1; size: -; V: TRBV7-3; DNA: TGTGCCAGCAGCTTCGACCAGAACACTGAAGCTTTCTTT; CDR3: CASSFDQNTEAFF
D: TRBD1; J: TRBJ2-7; size: -; V: TRBV7-9; DNA: TGTGCCAGCAGCTCCGGCTCAGGGGGCGTTTACGAGCAGTACTTC; CDR3: CASSSGSGGVYEQYF
D: -; J: TRBJ1-2; size: -; V: TRBV29-1; DNA: TGCAGCGTTGTTGAAGGGATGGAGAGCTATGGCTACACCTTC; CDR3: CSVVEGMESYGYTF
D: -; J: TRBJ2-7; size: -; V: TRBV2; DNA: TGTGCCAGCGCAGAGACACGTCCCTTCTCCTACGAGCAGTACTTC; CDR3: CASAETRPFSYEQYF
D: -; J: TRBJ2-7; size: -; V: TRBV5-6; DNA: TGTGCCAGCAGCTTTGACTCGAGAGGATACGAGCAGTACTTC; CDR3: CASSFDSRGYEQYF
D: -; J: TRBJ2-5; size: -; V: TRBV7-2; DNA: TGTGCCAGCAGCTTAGACCCTTCTCGGACCCAGTACTTC; CDR3: CASSLDPSRTQYF
D: -; J: TRBJ1-1; size: few; V: TRBV5-1; DNA: TGCGCCAGCAGCTTGGACAGGTGGGACACTGAAGCTTTCTTT; CDR3: CASSLDRWDTEAFF
D: -; J: TRBJ1-5; size: few; V: TRBV10-3; DNA: TGTGCCATCAGTGACTCCACAGGGAATAGCAATCAGCCCCAGCATTTT; CDR3: CAISDSTGNSNQPQHF
D: -; J: TRBJ2-7; size: -; V: TRBV5-1; DNA: TGCGCCAGCAGCTCCTCACCGGGAGAAATCTACGAGCAGTACTTC; CDR3: CASSSSPGEIYEQYF
D: -; J: TRBJ1-1; size: -; V: TRBV19; DNA: TGTGCCAGTAATGGGGGCACTGAAGCTTTCTTT; CDR3: CASNGGTEAFF
D: -; J: TRBJ2-5; size: few; V: TRBV5-5; DNA: TGTGCCAGCAAACGCGGATCGGAGGAGACCCAGTACTTC; CDR3: CASKRGSEETQYF
D: TRBD1; J: TRBJ1-5; size: few; V: TRBV7-8; DNA: TGTGCCAGCAGCTTGTACCACAGGGGCGCAAACAATCAGCCCCAGCATTTT; CDR3: CASSLYHRGANNQPQHF
D: -; J: TRBJ1-2; size: -; V: TRBV19; DNA: TGTGCCAGTAGTATATCCAGGGACTATGGCTACACCTTC; CDR3: CASSISRDYGYTF
D: -; J: TRBJ1-5; size: -; V: TRBV9; DNA: TGTGCCAGCAGCGTAGCGGGGAATAGCAATCAGCCCCAGCATTTT; CDR3: CASSVAGNSNQPQHF
D: -; J: TRBJ2-5; size: -; V: TRBV5-1; DNA: TGCGCCAGCAGTACAGTCCAAGAGACCCAGTACTTC; CDR3: CASSTVQETQYF
D: -; J: TRBJ1-4; size: -; V: TRBV7-2; DNA: TGTGCCAGCAGCTTAGTTGCCGGGGCGGATGAAAAACTGTTTTTT; CDR3: CASSLVAGADEKLFF
D: -; J: TRBJ1-5; size: -; V: TRBV7-9; DNA: TGTGCCAGCAGCTTAGAGAGGTGGCCCCAGCATTTT; CDR3: CASSLERWPQHF
D: -; J: TRBJ1-5; size: -; V: TRBV6-1; DNA: TGTGCCAGCAGTGAACAACCTGGCAATCAGCCCCAGCATTTT; CDR3: CASSEQPGNQPQHF
D: -; J: TRBJ2-5; size: -; V: TRBV13; DNA: TGTGCCAGCAGCTTAGGGGATGGAGAGACCCAGTACTTC; CDR3: CASSLGDGETQYF
D: -; J: TRBJ1-5; size: few; V: TRBV30; DNA: TGTGCCTGGAGTGTAGGGGCAGTTAGTCAGCCCCAGCATTTT; CDR3: CAWSVGAVSQPQHF
D: -; J: TRBJ1-5; size: -; V: TRBV9; DNA: TGTGCCAGCAGCGTCTTTGACAGTCGCAATCAGCCCCAGCATTTT; CDR3: CASSVFDSRNQPQHF
D: -; J: TRBJ2-7; size: -; V: TRBV5-4; DNA: TGTGCCAGCAGCTTCGCGGCCTCCTACGAGCAGTACTTC; CDR3: CASSFAASYEQYF
D: -; J: TRBJ1-5; size: -; V: TRBV30; DNA: TGTGCCTGGAGTAGTAATGGGCCCCAGCATTTT; CDR3: CAWSSNGPQHF
D: -; J: TRBJ1-5; size: -; V: TRBV19; DNA: TGTGCCAGTAGGACAAGTGAAGGGAGTCACCGCAATCAGCCCCAGCATTTT; CDR3: CASRTSEGSHRNQPQHF
D: TRBD2; J: TRBJ2-7; size: few; V: TRBV9; DNA: TGTGCCAGCAGCGGCGGTAGCGGGAGTGGGGACGAGCAGTACTTC; CDR3: CASSGGSGSGDEQYF
D: TRBD2; J: TRBJ2-1; size: -; V: TRBV7-9; DNA: TGTGCCAGCAGTAAAGGGTTACTAGCGGGAGTATTGAACAATGAGCAGTTCTTC; CDR3: CASSKGLLAGVLNNEQFF
D: TRBD1; J: TRBJ1-4; size: -; V: TRBV14; DNA: TGTGCCAGCAGCTTCCTCAGGGGGTCAGATGAAAAACTGTTTTTT; CDR3: CASSFLRGSDEKLFF
D: TRBD2; J: TRBJ2-5; size: few; V: TRBV14; DNA: TGTGCCAGCAGTCTACTAGCGGGGCAAGAGACCCAGTACTTC; CDR3: CASSLLAGQETQYF
D: TRBD1; J: TRBJ2-3; size: -; V: TRBV18; DNA: TGTGCCAGCTCACCTTCCGGGACAGGCAGATTGTTAGGAGATACGCAGTATTTT; CDR3: CASSPSGTGRLLGDTQYF
D: -; J: TRBJ2-3; size: -; V: TRBV7-3; DNA: TGTGCCAGCAGCTCGCCCCTGGGGATCCCGACCAACACAGATACGCAGTATTTT; CDR3: CASSSPLGIPTNTDTQYF
D: -; J: TRBJ1-1; size: few; V: TRBV7-6; DNA: TGTGCCAGCGCCGCAGACCTGAACACTGAAGCTTTCTTT; CDR3: CASAADLNTEAFF
D: TRBD2; J: TRBJ2-1; size: many; V: TRBV2; DNA: TGTGCCAGCAGTGAATTGGCTAGCGGGAGCGATGAGCAGTTCTTC; CDR3: CASSELASGSDEQFF
D: -; J: TRBJ2-1; size: once; V: TRBV18; DNA: TGTGCCAGCTTACGAGACAATGAGCAGTTCTTC; CDR3: CASLRDNEQFF